One and the same sample provided the 29 T cell receptor beta chains below, sequenced in a study of CD8 T cells in ankylosing spondylitis. TCRdb itself ran the 5' RACE reads through MiXCR, one entry per CDR3 protein. Of 250,000 or so distinct CDR3 sequences listed, roughly a quarter are singletons. The sample taken for sequencing was blood, either unsorted or a sorted T cell fraction (not recorded which). Every receptor here comes from a male donor with ankylosing spondylitis or in good health (not recorded which).

This rearrangement joins TRBV12-3 or TRBV12-4 to TRBJ2-3; 7 nucleotides match TRBD2. The V and J ends lost 6 bases and 0 bases, in that order; junction bases with no gene match: 9. The CDR3 loop spans 16 amino acids. CDR3 amino acids: CASSPGKAGSTDTQYF. The DNA for the CDR3 is TGTGCCAGCAGCCCGGGAAAAGCGGGGAGCACAGATACGCAGTATTTT.

There are many counts of this clonotype. The rearrangement joins TRBV20-1 to TRBJ1-1; D unclear. CDR1 DFQATT and CDR2 SNEGSKA come from the germline V gene (reference sequence). The V gene lost 0 bases and the J gene lost 1 base, with 0 bases spanning the gap. The CDR3 sequence is 11 residues long. CDR3 sequence (DNA): TGCAGTGCTAGAGAGAACACTGAAGCTTTCTTT. Protein: CSARENTEAFF.

The gene calls are TRBV24-1 and TRBJ2-2, with D tentatively TRBD2 (5 bases). This CDR3 is 15 amino acids long. Germline CDR1 KGHDR, CDR2 SFDVKD. V dropped 5 bases and J dropped 0 bases, with 9 bases sitting between them. CDR3 sequence: CATSARASNTGELFF. The CDR3 DNA reads TGTGCCACCAGTGCGAGGGCCTCGAACACCGGGGAGCTGTTTTTT.

J is TRBJ2-2 and V is TRBV20-1, with no clear D. CDR1 DFQATT and CDR2 SNEGSKA come from the germline V gene (reference sequence). This CDR3 is built from 16 residues. V was trimmed by 1 base and J by 1 base, leaving 13 bases between them. The CDR3 DNA follows: TGCAGTGCTAGAGCACACGGCCCCATGAACACCGGGGAGCTGTTTTTT. This translates into CSARAHGPMNTGELFF.

This clonotype appeared a few times. This chain connects TRBV29-1 to TRBJ1-5; D might be TRBD1 (6 bases). Trimming removed 6 bases at V and 6 bases at J, with 15 bases between. Germline V gene lookup returns CDR1 SQVTM and CDR2 ANQGSEA. The CDR3 sequence is 13 residues long. This CDR3 reads CSVSTGNSQPQHF. The CDR3 coding sequence is TGCAGCGTGTCCACAGGGAATTCTCAGCCCCAGCATTTT.

V is TRBV10-3 and J is TRBJ2-1; 11 bases line up with TRBD2. This CDR3 has 16 amino acids. The V segment lost 7 bases and the J segment 8 bases; nucleotides outside the gene matches: 13. Germline CDR1 is ENHRY and CDR2 is SYGVKD. CDR3: CAIMGVRLAGFDEQFF. Written as DNA, the CDR3 is TGTGCCATCATGGGTGTACGACTAGCGGGGTTCGATGAGCAGTTCTTC.

This clonotype came up many times. The CDR3 is CASSQGIRGPPLHF. CDR3 nucleotide sequence: TGTGCCAGCAGCCAGGGGATTCGTGGGCCACCCCTCCACTTT. The rearrangement uses TRBV12-3 or TRBV12-4 and TRBJ1-6, with D tentatively TRBD1 (6 bases). Between the trimmed V and J ends, which lost 6 bases and 11 bases, there was a span of 17 bases. This CDR3 has 14 amino acids.

This chain links TRBV7-2 with TRBJ2-1; D ambiguous. The CDR3 is 16 residues long. Germline V lookup: CDR1 SGHTA, CDR2 FQGNSA. V lost 0 bases and J lost 2, with 11 bases in between. The CDR3 spells CASSLASGRTYNEQFF. In nucleotides, the CDR3 is TGTGCCAGCAGCTTAGCATCGGGCAGAACCTACAATGAGCAGTTCTTC.

The rearrangement uses TRBV2 and TRBJ1-2; maybe TRBD1 (6 bases). V was shortened by 6 bases and J by 2 bases, with 10 bases between the two germline ends. The CDR3 is made up of 13 amino acids. Looked up from germline, CDR1 is SNHLY and CDR2 is FYNNEI. CDR3 sequence: CASSRTVNYGYTF. The CDR3 region has the DNA TGTGCCAGCAGCCGGACAGTAAACTATGGCTACACCTTC.

This clonotype came up a few times. V and J are TRBV15 and TRBJ2-2; no clear D. The CDR3 runs to 15 residues. Germline-derived CDR1 and CDR2 are LNHNV and YYDKDF (reference sequence). V was pared by 0 bases and J by 4 bases, with 9 bases between. The CDR3 spells CATSRDSAATGELFF. In nucleotides, the CDR3 is TGTGCCACCAGCAGAGATTCAGCCGCCACCGGGGAGCTGTTTTTT.

This clonotype was seen more than once but under ten times. This chain links TRBV12-3 or TRBV12-4 with TRBJ2-5; TRBD2 matches 9 bases. CDR3 size: 14 residues. V trimming: 6 bases; J trimming: 2 bases; junction bases outside the gene matches: 4. The CDR3 nucleotides read TGTGCCAGCAGCTACAGCGGGGGGCAAGAGACCCAGTACTTC. Amino acid sequence: CASSYSGGQETQYF.

This clonotype turned up a few times. The chain couples TRBV20-1 to TRBJ1-5; D not certain. The V and J ends lost 1 base and 7 bases respectively, with 11 bases between them. Germline V gene data show CDR1 as DFQATT and CDR2 as SNEGSKA (reference sequence). CDR3 length: 13 residues. The CDR3 spells CSARGPGIQPQHF. CDR3 coding DNA: TGCAGTGCTAGAGGCCCTGGAATCCAGCCCCAGCATTTT.

J is TRBJ2-7 and V is TRBV10-3; the match to TRBD1 covers 7 bases. The J segment lost 0 bases and the V segment lost 4 bases, leaving 6 bases of the junction unmatched. The CDR3 has 15 residues. Germline CDR1 and CDR2: ENHRY and SYGVKD. This CDR3 reads CAISGSTGSSYEQYF. The CDR3 DNA is TGTGCCATCAGTGGATCGACAGGGAGCTCCTACGAGCAGTACTTC.

This clonotype was detected many times. The chain is built from TRBV20-1 and TRBJ2-5; D is uncertain. The V gene's germline CDR1 is DFQATT and CDR2 SNEGSKA (reference sequence). The CDR3 runs 13 residues. V gave up 3 bases and J gave up 5 bases, with 13 bases separating them. The CDR3 DNA is TGCAGTGCTAGTAAGGCTCCCGGGGAGACCCAGTACTTC. It codes for CSASKAPGETQYF.

This clonotype was picked up many times. J is TRBJ1-1 and V is TRBV29-1; no reliable D call. The CDR3 spans 11 residues. CDR1 is SQVTM, CDR2 ANQGSEA, per germline. V dropped 8 bases and J dropped 1 base, with 8 bases sitting between them. The CDR3 DNA reads as TGCAGCTGTCTAGGGAACACTGAAGCTTTCTTT. As protein: CSCLGNTEAFF.

The sample holds a few counts of this clonotype. The J gene is TRBJ2-1, the V gene TRBV12-3 or TRBV12-4; maybe TRBD2 (6 bases). The CDR3 sequence is 15 residues long. V was clipped by 2 bases and J by 5 bases, with 13 bases between them. The CDR3 region is CASSLPGDLNNEQFF. The CDR3, as DNA: TGTGCCAGCAGTTTACCGGGGGACCTAAACAATGAGCAGTTCTTC.

The sample holds many counts of this clonotype. The chain uses TRBV20-1 and TRBJ2-7, with D unclear. There are 12 residues in the CDR3. Germline V CDR1 and CDR2: DFQATT, SNEGSKA (reference sequence). Deletions cut 6 bases from V and 9 bases from J, with 18 bases between. The CDR3 coding sequence is TGCAGTGCCCGCTCCATGATAGGTGGGCAGTACTTC. Translating gives CSARSMIGGQYF.

This chain connects TRBV20-1 to TRBJ2-3; D unclear. This CDR3 has 13 amino acids. In germline, CDR1 is DFQATT, CDR2 SNEGSKA (reference sequence). Trimming removed 3 bases from V and 1 base from J, with 8 bases in between. The CDR3 DNA is TGCAGTGCTAGTGCGATGGGCACAGATACGCAGTATTTT. Translation gives CSASAMGTDTQYF.

This clonotype was picked up a small number of times. The chain is built from TRBV20-1 and TRBJ2-1; 8 bases map to TRBD2. The CDR3 contains 16 residues. Germline V gene lookup returns CDR1 DFQATT and CDR2 SNEGSKA (reference sequence). V lost 0 bases, J lost 9 bases, and 13 bases stayed unmatched. The CDR3 region has the DNA TGCAGTGCTAGAGATCGAGCGGGGGCCTCCTTTAGTGAGCAGTTCTTC. As protein: CSARDRAGASFSEQFF.

This clonotype appeared a few times. The CDR3, as DNA: TGCAGTGCTAGAGATCCGGGCAGAAACACTGAAGCTTTCTTT. Amino acid sequence: CSARDPGRNTEAFF. The chain has TRBV20-1 and TRBJ1-1; D not resolved. CDR3 size: 14 residues. Trimming cost V 0 bases and J 2 bases, with 10 bases left between them. CDR1 and CDR2 from the germline V gene are DFQATT and SNEGSKA (reference sequence).

V usage is TRBV18 and J usage is TRBJ2-1; D ambiguous. Germline CDR1 reads KGHSH; CDR2 reads LQKENI. The CDR3 has 13 residues. Trimming removed 6 bases from V and 4 bases from J, with 10 bases in between. In nucleotides, the CDR3 is TGTGCCAGCTCCCCTCCGTGGTACAATGAGCAGTTCTTC. Its translation: CASSPPWYNEQFF.

This chain connects TRBV12-3 or TRBV12-4 to TRBJ1-2; no reliable D call. CDR3 size: 13 residues. Trimming removed 6 bases from V and 8 bases from J, with 16 bases in between. The CDR3 reads CASSLVRGQGYTF. The DNA of the CDR3 is TGTGCCAGCAGCCTCGTCCGGGGTCAAGGCTACACCTTC.

This clonotype was picked up many times. V gene TRBV4-2 combines with J gene TRBJ2-3; 12 positions match TRBD2. The germline CDR1 and CDR2 sequences are LGHNA and YNFKEQ. Trimming cost V 4 bases and J 2 bases; bases outside gene matches: 10. This CDR3 spans 18 amino acids. The DNA for the CDR3 is TGTGCCAGCAGCCCAGGGACAAGACTAGCGGGGGACACAGATACGCAGTATTTT. The encoded protein is CASSPGTRLAGDTDTQYF.

This clonotype came up a few times. The V gene is TRBV12-3 or TRBV12-4, the J gene TRBJ2-1; a possible D gene is TRBD1 (6 bases). V dropped 7 bases and J dropped 5 bases, with 18 bases sitting between them. The CDR3 covers 15 residues. The CDR3, as DNA: TGTGCCAGCACCCACAGGGTGGTTTTCAACAATGAGCAGTTCTTC. Translating it yields CASTHRVVFNNEQFF.

This clonotype has ten or more counts. This chain links TRBV20-1 with TRBJ2-7; D remains unclear. Trimming took 6 bases from V and 3 from J, leaving 15 bases between them. CDR3 length: 13 residues. The V gene's germline CDR1 is DFQATT and CDR2 SNEGSKA (reference sequence). The CDR3 loop is CSAQVRGIYEQYF. DNA of the CDR3: TGCAGTGCCCAAGTAAGAGGAATCTACGAGCAGTACTTC.

CDR3 sequence: CASSSSRTGGVDTQYF. As DNA, the CDR3 is TGTGCCAGCAGCTCCTCCCGGACAGGGGGCGTAGATACGCAGTATTTT. This chain links TRBV5-5 with TRBJ2-3, with 11 bases aligning to TRBD1. The V and J ends lost 3 bases and 5 bases, in that order; junction bases with no gene match: 8. The V gene's germline CDR1 is SGHKS and CDR2 YYEKEE (reference sequence). This CDR3 spans 16 amino acids.

The table lists this clonotype with many counts. The chain joins TRBV20-1 to TRBJ2-3; D might be TRBD2 (5 bases). Trimming cost V 3 bases and J 2 bases, with 12 bases left between them. CDR3 size: 14 residues. Germline assignment: CDR1 DFQATT and CDR2 SNEGSKA (reference sequence). The CDR3 DNA follows: TGCAGTGCTAGTTCCGGAGGATCCACAGATACGCAGTATTTT. Translation gives CSASSGGSTDTQYF.

Ten or more counts support this clonotype. J is TRBJ1-5 and V is TRBV12-3 or TRBV12-4; D is uncertain. Trimming left V 2 bases short and J 3 bases short, with 11 bases between. The CDR3 has 15 residues. The CDR3 DNA is TGTGCCAGCAGTTTACGTCGCGGCCTCAATCAGCCCCAGCATTTT. This encodes CASSLRRGLNQPQHF.

The V call is TRBV20-1, the J call TRBJ2-6; D is unresolved. V gave up 2 bases and J gave up 2 bases, with 10 bases separating them. The CDR3 consists of 15 residues. Germline loops: CDR1 DFQATT, CDR2 SNEGSKA (reference sequence). In nucleotides, the CDR3 is TGCAGTGCTAGAAACCGGGTAGCTGGGGCCAACGTCCTGACTTTC. This codes for CSARNRVAGANVLTF.